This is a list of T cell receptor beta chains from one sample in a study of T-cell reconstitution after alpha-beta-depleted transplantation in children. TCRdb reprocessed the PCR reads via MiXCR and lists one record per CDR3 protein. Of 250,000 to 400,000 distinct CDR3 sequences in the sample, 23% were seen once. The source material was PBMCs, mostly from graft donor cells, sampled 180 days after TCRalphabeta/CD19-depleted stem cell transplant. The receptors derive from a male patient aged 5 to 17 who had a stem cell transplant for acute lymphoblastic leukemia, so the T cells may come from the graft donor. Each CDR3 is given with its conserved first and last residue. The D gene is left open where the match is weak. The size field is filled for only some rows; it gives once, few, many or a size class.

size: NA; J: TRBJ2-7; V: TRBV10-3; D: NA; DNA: TGTGCCATCAGTGGACTAGAGGGCAGGGAGCAGTACTTC; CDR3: CAISGLEGREQYF
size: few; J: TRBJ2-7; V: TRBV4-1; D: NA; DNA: TGCGCCAGCAGCCAAGACAGGGCAGGGGCCTACGAGCAGTACTTC; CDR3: CASSQDRAGAYEQYF
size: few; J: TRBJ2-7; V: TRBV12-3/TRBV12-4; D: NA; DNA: TGTGCCAGCAGTTTACTAGAACATGGGCTCTACGAGCAGTACTTC; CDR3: CASSLLEHGLYEQYF
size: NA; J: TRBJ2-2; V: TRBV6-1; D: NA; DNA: TGTGCCAGCGGACTCGTTCTGCGCGGGGAGCTGTTTTTT; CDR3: CASGLVLRGELFF
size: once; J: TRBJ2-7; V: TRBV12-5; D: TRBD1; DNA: TGTGCTAGTGGTTTGGGACAGGGGGCCTACGAGCAGTACTTC; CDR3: CASGLGQGAYEQYF
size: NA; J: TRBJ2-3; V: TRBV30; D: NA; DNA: TGTGCCTGGAGTCCGGGGGCAGATACGCAGTATTTT; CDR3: CAWSPGADTQYF
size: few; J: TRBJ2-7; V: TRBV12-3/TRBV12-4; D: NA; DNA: TGTGCCAGCACCTGGGCCGGGGGTTCAGTCTACGAGCAGTACTTC; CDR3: CASTWAGGSVYEQYF
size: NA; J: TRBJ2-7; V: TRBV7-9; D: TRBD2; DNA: TGTGCCAGCGCGTACTTGGGGGGGTACGAGCAGTACTTC; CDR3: CASAYLGGYEQYF
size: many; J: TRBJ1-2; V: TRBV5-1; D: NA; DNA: TGCGCCAGCAGACGGGATAATCCTGGCTACACCTTC; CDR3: CASRRDNPGYTF
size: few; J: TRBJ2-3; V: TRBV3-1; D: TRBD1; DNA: TGTGCCAGCAGCCTCTTGGGGACAGTTACAGATACGCAGTATTTT; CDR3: CASSLLGTVTDTQYF
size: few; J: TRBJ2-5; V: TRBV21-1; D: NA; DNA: TGTGCCAGCAGCACCACTACTAGGGTGGACTTACAAGAGACCCAGTACTTC; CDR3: CASSTTTRVDLQETQYF
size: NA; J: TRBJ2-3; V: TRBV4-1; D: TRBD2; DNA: TGCGCCAGCAGCCACCGACTAGCGGGAATCACAGATACGCAGTATTTT; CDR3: CASSHRLAGITDTQYF
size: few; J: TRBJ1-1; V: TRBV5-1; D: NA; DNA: TGCGCCAGCAGCTTGGGTTGGACAGCTTGGGACCCTATGAACACTGAAGCTTTCTTT; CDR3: CASSLGWTAWDPMNTEAFF
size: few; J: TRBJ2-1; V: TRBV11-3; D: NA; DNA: TGTGCCAGCAGCTTATTCGGAAGCTCCTACAATGAGCAGTTCTTC; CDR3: CASSLFGSSYNEQFF
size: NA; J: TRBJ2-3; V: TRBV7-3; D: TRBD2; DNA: TGTGCCAGCAGCTTATGGGTCGCGGGAGGGCCAGATACGCAGTATTTT; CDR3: CASSLWVAGGPDTQYF
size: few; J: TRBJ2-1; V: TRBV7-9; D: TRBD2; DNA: TGTGCCAGCAGCTTAAGAGCGGGAGGGTTTAGCTACAATGAGCAGTTCTTC; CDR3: CASSLRAGGFSYNEQFF
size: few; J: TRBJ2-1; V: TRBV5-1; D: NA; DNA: TGCGCCAGCAGCTTGTCCTCTCCAGGGGTATTCTCCTACAATGAGCAGTTCTTC; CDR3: CASSLSSPGVFSYNEQFF
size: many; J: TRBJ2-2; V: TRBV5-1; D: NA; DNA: TGCGCCAGCGGCCCCAGAGCTGCCGGGGAGCTGTTTTTT; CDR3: CASGPRAAGELFF
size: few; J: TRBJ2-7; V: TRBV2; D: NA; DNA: TGTGCCAGCAGCGACGTTCTAGAGTCCTCCTACGAGCAGTACTTC; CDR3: CASSDVLESSYEQYF
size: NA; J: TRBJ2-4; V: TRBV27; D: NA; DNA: TGTGCCAGCAGTTCCTCGGTTCGGGGCATTCAGTACTTC; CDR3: CASSSSVRGIQYF